Presented here are 30 T cell receptor beta chains from one specimen sequenced in a study of CD8 T cells in Susac syndrome. After extraction with the RNeasy kit, roughly 0.5 to 1 ug of the RNA was reverse transcribed using random hexamers. Via MiXCR, TCRdb re-called the immunoSEQ multiplex PCR reads, giving one row per CDR3 protein. The sample records 95,000 to 150,000 distinct CDR3 sequences, over 95% being singletons. Sequencing input: CD4+ T cells from PBMCs. The receptors derive from a human donor with Susac syndrome.

The J gene is TRBJ2-7, the V gene TRBV20-1; the D gene could be TRBD1 or TRBD2 (5 bases each). The CDR3 length is 16 residues. The V end was cut by 3 bases, the J end by 6 bases, with 24 bases between. The V gene's germline CDR1 is DFQATT and CDR2 SNEGSKA (reference sequence). The CDR3 reads CSASGPVAMGESEQYF. CDR3 in DNA: TGCAGTGCTAGTGGCCCCGTTGCGATGGGGGAAAGCGAGCAGTACTTC.

V and J are TRBV20-1 and TRBJ2-7, with 7 bases matching TRBD1. Trimming at V came to 5 bases and at J to 0 bases, leaving 4 bases not matched to a gene. Germline lookup yields CDR1 DFQATT and CDR2 SNEGSKA (reference sequence). The CDR3 is made up of 13 amino acids. CDR3 amino acids: CSAFRQGSYEQYF. DNA for the CDR3: TGCAGTGCTTTCCGACAGGGCTCCTACGAGCAGTACTTC.

CDR3 nucleotide sequence: TGTGCCAGCAGTCGACTAGCGGAGAACACCGGGGAGCTGTTTTTT. Protein product: CASSRLAENTGELFF. The V gene is TRBV6-6, the J gene TRBJ2-2, with 9 positions matching TRBD2. Germline CDR1 and CDR2: MNHNY and SVGAGI (reference sequence). V shed 5 bases and J 1 base; nucleotides not matched to a gene: 2. The CDR3 has 15 residues.

The rearrangement joins TRBV6-5 to TRBJ1-5; tentatively, D is TRBD1 (5 bases). In germline, CDR1 is MNHEY, CDR2 SVGAGI. This CDR3 region has 12 residues. V was trimmed by 7 bases and J by 9 bases, leaving 13 bases between them. The CDR3 protein is CASTTGGGPQHF. The CDR3 DNA follows: TGTGCCAGCACTACGGGGGGTGGGCCCCAGCATTTT.

The chain carries TRBV29-1 and TRBJ2-3, with 11 bases aligning to TRBD2. The junction had 9 bases not matched to a gene; V was cut back by 7 bases and J by 6 bases. Germline V CDR1 and CDR2: SQVTM, ANQGSEA. This CDR3 has 14 amino acids. This CDR3 is CSAGTSGLQDTQYF. CDR3 DNA sequence: TGCAGCGCCGGGACTAGCGGTTTACAGGATACGCAGTATTTT.

The J gene is TRBJ2-5, the V gene TRBV7-8; D remains ambiguous. Between the trimmed V and J ends, which lost 0 bases and 5 bases, there was a span of 10 bases. This CDR3 is built from 14 residues. Looked up from germline, CDR1 is SGHVS and CDR2 is FQNEAQ. The CDR3 nucleotides are TGTGCCAGCAGCTTAGCGACCCGCCAGGAGACCCAGTACTTC. Protein product: CASSLATRQETQYF.

The genes are TRBV6-5 and TRBJ2-3; perhaps TRBD2 as D (6 bases). Germline assignment: CDR1 MNHEY and CDR2 SVGAGI. The ends were cut back, 2 bases at V and 6 bases at J, with 18 bases in the middle. There are 16 residues in the CDR3. In DNA, the CDR3 is TGTGCCAGCAGTTACCCACCCGGAGGGCAGGTGGATACGCAGTATTTT. As protein: CASSYPPGGQVDTQYF.

The gene calls are TRBV28 and TRBJ2-5; D may be TRBD2 (6 bases). The length of the CDR3 is 15 residues. Trimming removed 5 bases from V and 0 bases from J, with 13 bases in between. The V gene's germline CDR1 is MDHEN and CDR2 SYDVKM. CDR3 nucleotides: TGTGCCAGCAGTGGGACCCGGGACTACCAAGAGACCCAGTACTTC. This translates into CASSGTRDYQETQYF. Using reference TRBV28 and TRBJ2-5 for the parts outside the CDR3, the full variable domain is DVKVTQSSRYLVKRTGEKVFLECVQDMDHENMFWYRQDPGLGLRLIYFSYDVKMKEKGDIPEGYSVSREKKERFSLILESASTNQTSMYLCASSGTRDYQETQYFGPGTRLLVL.

This clonotype was seen only a few times. The V call is TRBV30, the J call TRBJ1-5; D call uncertain. CDR1 is GTSNPN, CDR2 SVGIG, per germline (reference sequence). The length of the CDR3 is 13 residues. V lost 7 bases and J lost 1, with 11 bases in between. The CDR3 DNA sequence: TGTGCCTCTTCCTCAAGGAGCAATCAGCCCCAGCATTTT. It specifies CASSSRSNQPQHF. Drawing the rest from reference TRBV30 and TRBJ1-5, the complete variable domain is SQTIHQWPATLVQPVGSPLSLECTVEGTSNPNLYWYRQAAGRGLQLLFYSVGIGQISSEVPQNLSASRPQDRQFILSSKKLLLSDSGFYLCASSSRSNQPQHFGDGTRLSIL.

The CDR3: CASSLDYGLNEQFF. The CDR3 nucleotides read TGTGCCAGCAGTTTAGACTATGGGCTCAATGAGCAGTTCTTC. The chain recombines TRBV12-3 or TRBV12-4 with TRBJ2-1, with D unclear. Trimming pared 1 base from V and 6 bases from J, leaving 10 bases between. The CDR3 totals 14 residues.

This rearrangement joins TRBV29-1 to TRBJ2-7; 11 bases align to TRBD2. Germline V gene data show CDR1 as SQVTM and CDR2 as ANQGSEA. The junction had 4 bases not matched to a gene; V was cut back by 3 bases and J by 6 bases. The CDR3 has 13 amino acids. This CDR3 is CSVDSLAGVEQYF. The CDR3 bases are TGCAGCGTTGATTCACTAGCGGGAGTCGAGCAGTACTTC.

V gene TRBV24-1 combines with J gene TRBJ2-1; D is unclear. Germline lookup yields CDR1 KGHDR and CDR2 SFDVKD. Trimming left V 3 bases short and J 3 bases short, with 5 bases between. This CDR3 has 13 residues. CDR3 in amino acids: CATSDPSYNEQFF. CDR3 coding DNA: TGTGCCACCAGTGATCCGAGCTACAATGAGCAGTTCTTC.

J is TRBJ2-3 and V is TRBV12-3 or TRBV12-4; tentative D call: TRBD1 (6 bases). This CDR3 has 17 amino acids. With 3 bases removed from V and 5 bases from J, the gap between germline ends came to 21 bases. CDR3 DNA sequence: TGTGCCAGCAGTTTGGGACAACTCCAAATAGTTGGAGATACGCAGTATTTT. This sequence encodes CASSLGQLQIVGDTQYF.

The V and J genes are TRBV20-1 and TRBJ2-1; 8 positions match TRBD2. The CDR3 is made up of 15 amino acids. In germline, CDR1 is DFQATT, CDR2 SNEGSKA (reference sequence). V lost 0 bases, J lost 5 bases, and 6 bases stayed unmatched. Here the CDR3 reads CSARDIAGNHNEQFF. CDR3 nucleotide sequence: TGCAGTGCTAGAGATATAGCGGGAAATCACAATGAGCAGTTCTTC.

The chain has TRBV20-1 and TRBJ2-1; 13 positions match TRBD2. Germline CDR1 DFQATT, CDR2 SNEGSKA (reference sequence). Germline trimming cut 5 bases from V and 7 bases from J; bases unmatched to any gene: 5. This CDR3 comprises 14 residues. The CDR3 sequence: CSAGGLAGMNEQFF. Written as DNA, the CDR3 is TGCAGTGCTGGGGGACTAGCGGGAATGAATGAGCAGTTCTTC.

The chain has TRBV29-1 and TRBJ2-1; TRBD2 matches 8 bases. The V and J ends lost 4 bases and 8 bases, in that order; junction bases with no gene match: 4. Germline assignment: CDR1 SQVTM and CDR2 ANQGSEA. The CDR3 is made up of 12 amino acids. In DNA form, the CDR3 reads TGCAGCGTTGTTAGCGGGAAATATGAGCAGTTCTTC. Translated: CSVVSGKYEQFF.

In DNA, the CDR3 is TGCGCCAGCAGCTTGCAGGATCCCAGCACAGATACGCAGTATTTT. This sequence encodes CASSLQDPSTDTQYF. The chain links TRBV5-1 to TRBJ2-3; D is uncertain. The CDR3 covers 15 residues. V was trimmed by 1 base and J by 0 bases, leaving 9 bases between them. Germline CDR1 and CDR2: SGHRS and YFSETQ.

Here the CDR3 DNA reads TGTGCCAGCAGAAACCGGGACAGCAATAGCAATCAGCCCCAGCATTTT. Its protein product is CASRNRDSNSNQPQHF. The chain has TRBV6-6 and TRBJ1-5, with 7 bases lining up with TRBD1. This CDR3 has 16 residues. Germline V gene sequence: CDR1 MNHNY, CDR2 SVGAGI (reference sequence). The J segment lost 0 bases and the V segment lost 6 bases, leaving 8 bases of the junction unmatched.

The chain joins TRBV3-1 to TRBJ1-2, with no clear D. Trimming stripped 1 base from V and 7 bases from J, with 4 bases between. CDR1 and CDR2 from the germline V gene are LGHDT and YNNKEL (reference sequence). This CDR3 spans 11 amino acids. The CDR3 sequence is CASSQGSGYTF. CDR3 bases: TGTGCCAGCAGCCAAGGTAGTGGCTACACCTTC.

V is TRBV5-1 and J is TRBJ2-5; no reliable D call. This CDR3 spans 14 amino acids. Germline CDR1 is SGHRS and CDR2 is YFSETQ. Trimming pared 0 bases from V and 2 bases from J, leaving 8 bases between. CDR3 in DNA: TGCGCCAGCAGCTTGGAACGTTTACAAGAGACCCAGTACTTC. This sequence encodes CASSLERLQETQYF.

This clonotype appeared once. The chain carries TRBV29-1 and TRBJ1-1; D unclear. This CDR3 comprises 15 residues. V dropped 6 bases and J dropped 0 bases, with 17 bases sitting between them. Germline V gene data show CDR1 as SQVTM and CDR2 as ANQGSEA. CDR3 in DNA: TGCAGCGTCCCGTCGGGCGGGAGTATGAACACTGAAGCTTTCTTT. Protein product: CSVPSGGSMNTEAFF.

V gene TRBV5-6 combines with J gene TRBJ2-1; possible D gene TRBD1, 6 bases. V was pared by 4 bases and J by 1 base, with 15 bases between. The CDR3 loop spans 16 amino acids. Germline loops: CDR1 SGHDT, CDR2 YYEEEE. CDR3 DNA sequence: TGTGCCAGCAGCCCAAGGGGACACCGGTCCTACAATGAGCAGTTCTTC. This translates into CASSPRGHRSYNEQFF.

This sequence joins TRBV6-6 and TRBJ1-5; maybe TRBD1 (6 bases). This CDR3 region has 12 residues. Trimming pared 7 bases from V and 7 bases from J, leaving 11 bases between. The germline gives CDR1 MNHNY, CDR2 SVGAGI (reference sequence). In DNA, the CDR3 is TGTGCCAGCAAAAGACAGGCCCAGCCCCAGCATTTT. Protein sequence: CASKRQAQPQHF.

V gene TRBV29-1 combines with J gene TRBJ2-3; 11 bases line up with TRBD2. The CDR3 runs to 17 residues. The V gene's germline CDR1 is SQVTM and CDR2 ANQGSEA. With 3 bases clipped from V and 1 base from J, the junction kept 9 bases outside the gene matches. The DNA for the CDR3 is TGCAGCGTTGAGGGTAGCGGGAGGGCAATGGGCACAGATACGCAGTATTTT. Translating gives CSVEGSGRAMGTDTQYF.

The chain links TRBV30 to TRBJ1-2; 7 bases map to TRBD1. Germline loops: CDR1 GTSNPN, CDR2 SVGIG (reference sequence). V lost 2 bases, J lost 2 bases, and 20 bases stayed unmatched. The CDR3 runs 19 residues. The DNA of the CDR3 is TGTGCCTGGAGTCTCCCTCTGTATTTTGCGGGACAGCGAAACTATGGCTACACCTTC. This gives the protein CAWSLPLYFAGQRNYGYTF.

The genes are TRBV7-9 and TRBJ1-2; D perhaps matches TRBD1 (5 bases). CDR3 size: 15 residues. From germline, CDR1 is SEHNR and CDR2 FQNEAQ (reference sequence). V lost 5 bases to trimming and J lost 7 bases, with 20 bases between them. The CDR3 nucleotides are TGTGCCAGCAGCATCCCGGGGCCCCGGAGGGGTGGCTACACCTTC. It specifies CASSIPGPRRGGYTF.

The gene calls are TRBV2 and TRBJ1-2; D uncertain. Germline-derived CDR1 and CDR2 are SNHLY and FYNNEI. This CDR3 has 15 residues. V lost 3 bases and J 2 bases, leaving 13 bases between the germline ends. CDR3 in amino acids: CASSDAGRGNYGYTF. CDR3 DNA: TGTGCCAGCAGTGATGCCGGCCGCGGAAACTATGGCTACACCTTC.

This sequence joins TRBV29-1 and TRBJ2-7; D is unclear. Germline-derived CDR1 and CDR2 are SQVTM and ANQGSEA. With 4 bases removed from V and 6 bases from J, the gap between germline ends came to 7 bases. The CDR3 is 10 amino acids. The CDR3 protein is CSVASGEQYF. The DNA of the CDR3 is TGCAGCGTTGCCTCTGGCGAGCAGTACTTC.

This chain links TRBV29-1 with TRBJ1-2, with D perhaps matching TRBD1 (6 bases). Germline lookup yields CDR1 SQVTM and CDR2 ANQGSEA. CDR3 size: 13 residues. Trimming left V 5 bases short and J 2 bases short, with 12 bases between. This chain's CDR3 is CSVTGTLNYGYTF. The CDR3 nucleotides are TGCAGCGTTACCGGGACACTGAACTATGGCTACACCTTC. Together with reference TRBV29-1 and TRBJ1-2, the CDR3 gives the full variable domain: SAVISQKPSRDICQRGTSLTIQCQVDSQVTMMFWYRQQPGQSLTLIATANQGSEATYESGFVIDKFPISRPNLTFSTLTVSNMSPEDSSIYLCSVTGTLNYGYTFGSGTRLTVV.

V is TRBV5-1 and J is TRBJ2-5; 8 bases match TRBD1. In germline, CDR1 is SGHRS, CDR2 YFSETQ. V lost 0 bases to trimming and J lost 2 bases; unmatched junction nucleotides: 3. CDR3 size: 15 residues. The CDR3, as DNA: TGCGCCAGCAGCTTGGAAGGGACAGGACAAGAGACCCAGTACTTC. Translating gives CASSLEGTGQETQYF.